What follows describes a single T cell receptor beta chain. Its antigen is currently not known. Library construction relied on the immunoSEQ multiplex PCR assay. For the multiplex PCR, a mixture combining 60 forward primers for TCR Vbeta segments and 13 reverse primers for TCR Jbeta segments was used. A multiplex PCR assay on genomic DNA amplified the CDR3 region of rearranged TCR beta genes. The amplified TCR beta libraries were sequenced on the Illumina HiSeq System as 87-base-pair reads. As for how the authors treated the data: A later analysis counted about 80 million unique TCR beta chains across the 550 to 800 repertoires, and some 11 million of these chains were shared by at least two donors. Raw reads were error-corrected and collapsed into unique sequences with a nearest-neighbor algorithm that merged closely related sequences to remove PCR and sequencing errors. Alignment of CDR3 sequences to IMGT reference sequences was used to assign V, D and J gene segments. For a sequence to be retained, a match of at least six nucleotides to both a V gene segment and a J gene segment was required. Rearrangements were classified as productive when the CDR3 lacked stop codons and remained in frame with V and J, and all other rearrangements were classified as non-productive. Following IMGT convention, CDR3 was defined as the stretch from the second conserved V-encoded cysteine up to the conserved J-encoded phenylalanine. Sequences without an unambiguous match to a single V gene segment were excluded from the earlier analysis of 450 to 650 of the donors. An earlier analysis of a few hundred of the donors called V segments functional above 56.7% productive rearrangements and segregating when the between-donor standard deviation exceeded 5%. To diagnose cytomegalovirus status from the catalog of TCR beta chain sequences, a statistical classification framework was built. In a later analysis, TCR nucleotide sequences were compared against IMGT/GENE-DB human TR gene sequences so that V and J genes could be assigned. The TCRdist pipeline was used in a later analysis to assign CDR3 sequences and most-parsimonious VDJ recombination scenarios. In a later analysis, each TCR beta chain was defined by its CDR3 amino acid sequence together with its V-gene family, and reads without a unique V-gene family were excluded. A later analysis removed over 500 highly shared, low-generation-probability nucleotide sequences to deal with suspected cross-contamination and a sequencing artifact. In a later analysis, a clonal expansion index was calculated for each public chain from normalized within-repertoire ranks of inferred template counts. A later analysis computed generation probabilities with a VDJ recombination model fitted to out-of-frame rearrangements, and checked the results against IGoR. Hypergeometric tests were used in a later analysis to score TCR-TCR, TCR-HLA and TCR-CMV co-occurrence, with a repertoire-size bias correction applied to the TCR pairs. To estimate false discovery rates, a later analysis permuted the HLA or CMV assignments 20 times. A later analysis grouped co-occurring TCRs with DBSCAN, adding TCRdist sequence similarity when clustering within HLA-allele-positive subsets. Repertoires with fewer than 30,000 or more than 120,000 public chains were left out of co-occurrence clustering, as were five repertoires with anomalous nucleotide sharing. As stored in TCRdb, this immuneACCESS dataset retains in-frame rearrangements with V and J assigned. A fraction of the clones does not appear; measured against another copy, unresolved V genes explain less than half of the discrepancy, and the remainder lacks a known reason. V and J calls plus clone size are reproduced from that table; the DNA served to infer D and trimming. This sample's table has entries for 200,000 or so clones. The top ten clones comprise 1.1% of the sample.

In total, about 650 healthy bone marrow donors made up the cohort. Cohort members were all nominally healthy when sampled, although unrecorded immune exposures were likely present. The donor tested CMV seropositive, placing the donor among the approximately 290 seropositive members of the cohort. Every donor gave a peripheral blood sample, and the peripheral blood mononuclear cells from that sample were used for TCR beta sequencing. Genomic DNA extraction from the blood cell samples was performed with the Qiagen DNeasy Blood Extraction Kit. The data were obtained in a study of cytomegalovirus exposure and HLA in healthy donors (TCRdb year 2017). Some background on the complete study: An earlier analysis of roughly 610 of the donors reported 276 Gb of sequence data and 95 million to 140 million unique TCR beta sequences obtained from about 179 million T cells. Along with the roughly 700-subject first cohort, a separate validation cohort of over a hundred different subjects was used. Rather than drawing on any new phenotypic data, the later analysis identified candidate immune exposures from TCR beta sequences and the way those sequences occurred across donors. All discovery cohort repertoires had been generated on a single sequencing platform. On average, 235,054 unique TCR beta nucleotide sequences were sequenced per donor among some 420 genotyped donors of the cohort, with around 19% of those sequences being non-productive. About 310 gigabases of sequencing data and some 85 million unique TCR sequences were included in an early release covering around 600 HLA-typed donors. Four or five DR-DQ haplotypes were treated as single units for association and clustering because of strong linkage in the cohort. Of the roughly 400 genotyped donors, approximately 83% fell in the genetic ancestry cluster associated with self-reported Caucasian donors. Using immunosequencing, the study profiled T cell repertoires from around 670 subjects and related those repertoires to cytomegalovirus serostatus. A later analysis re-analyzed previously published TCR beta repertoires from several hundred donors and added high-resolution HLA genotyping to study TCR occurrence patterns. An earlier analysis of around 640 of the donors used high-throughput TCR beta sequencing to judge whether each TCR beta V gene segment behaved as functional or pseudogenic. Typing coverage varied by locus: roughly 629-640 donors for A, B, C, DRB1 and DQB1; more than 500 for DQA1; over 600 for DPA1; around 450 for DPB1. HLA typing included class I and class II loci at four-digit resolution. High-throughput TCR immunosequencing, statistical association of individual TCRs with disease status, and machine learning were combined to predict cytomegalovirus infection status. Donor age, sex, ethnicity and CMV serostatus were compiled together with the repertoire data. The study aimed to test whether cataloging public T cell receptors could reveal signatures of past pathogen exposure. Genome-wide SNP genotypes for about 65% of the roughly 670 donors were used in a later genetic analysis, which treated that subset as a discovery cohort.

The paper as a whole reports these results and caveats: At a false discovery rate of 0.05, a later analysis linked roughly 17,000 TCR beta sequences to specific HLA alleles. According to a later genetic analysis, donors in an Asian-associated ancestry cluster had fewer N-insertions in productive TCRs than the approximately 610-donor mean. In vitro tests confirmed that three of the cytomegalovirus-associated TCR beta chains recognize cytomegalovirus antigens. The 87-base-pair reads could not distinguish some IMGT-functional V segments, including TRBV6-2 and TRBV6-3, so those segments were excluded. Linkage disequilibrium might explain the correlated functional status among segregating V segments, but an unknown experimental factor could not be excluded. CMV serostatus was the only immune exposure information available for the cohort. A further reported finding was that TCR beta sequences accurately predicted the HLA-A and HLA-B alleles for most subjects in the first cohort. In an earlier analysis of 587 of the donors, most TCR beta V segments appeared in productive rearrangements about 87% or about 30% of the time, broadly matching IMGT annotations. Because some donors lacked HLA typing at each locus, the association tests relied only on the typed subset. Most TCR sequences were seen in very few donors, while some public TCRs were found in many individuals. In a later analysis, several top co-occurrence clusters were reported to appear linked to parvovirus B19, influenza, CMV and Epstein-Barr virus. A later genetic analysis associated a missense DCLRE1C variant with V-gene and J-gene trimming of TCR beta chains, and an independent cohort replicated the association. According to the authors, the approach could potentially be generalized to other disease states and immunological phenotypes. The cohort was sequenced for TCR beta chains only, and without alpha or paired-chain data the features that could be detected were limited. A later analysis found that TCR association rates varied across HLA loci, with DRB1 alleles showing the most associated TCRs and HLA-C alleles the fewest. Cytomegalovirus status was reported to be diagnosed by the classifier with high specificity and sensitivity in both the original and validation cohorts. Because counts were too low, seventeen rarely observed V segments, including chromosome 9 orphons, were excluded from the earlier analysis of roughly 580 of the donors. Most CMV-associated TCR beta chains appeared to be HLA-restricted in a later analysis, and the HLA associations seemed to be driven largely by CMV exposure. Sequencing depth was assumed to be roughly uniform across donors in the presence/absence analyses, though that assumption may not hold. Compared with equally common non-associated chains, HLA-associated TCR beta chains in a later analysis were more clonally expanded and had lower generation probabilities. In the study, some 180 TCR beta chains were listed as associated with cytomegalovirus. When HLA alleles, especially DR and DQ, strongly co-occurred, attributing TCR associations to individual alleles was difficult. The sequencing pipeline was judged likely to have produced a cluster of highly shared sequence variants as a technical artifact.

Including the terminal cysteine and phenylalanine, the CDR3 comprises 16 residues. The entry retains the CDR3 DNA only, 48 bases that are in frame from base 1. V was cut back by 7 bases and J by 6 bases, leaving a gap of 24 bases between them. From a lookup of the germline V gene, CDR1 and CDR2 are SGHAT and FQNNGV. The rearranged segments are TRBV11-2 and TRBJ2-5; TRBD1 is a weak D gene call, 6 bases matching. This receptor was identified in a girl aged 2 to 10 in good health and CMV-seropositive. Sequencing input: PBMCs. The DNA is as follows: TGTGCCAGCACTTTACAAATACAGGGTACCGGTCAGACCCAGTACTTC. It is translated as CASTLQIQGTGQTQYF.